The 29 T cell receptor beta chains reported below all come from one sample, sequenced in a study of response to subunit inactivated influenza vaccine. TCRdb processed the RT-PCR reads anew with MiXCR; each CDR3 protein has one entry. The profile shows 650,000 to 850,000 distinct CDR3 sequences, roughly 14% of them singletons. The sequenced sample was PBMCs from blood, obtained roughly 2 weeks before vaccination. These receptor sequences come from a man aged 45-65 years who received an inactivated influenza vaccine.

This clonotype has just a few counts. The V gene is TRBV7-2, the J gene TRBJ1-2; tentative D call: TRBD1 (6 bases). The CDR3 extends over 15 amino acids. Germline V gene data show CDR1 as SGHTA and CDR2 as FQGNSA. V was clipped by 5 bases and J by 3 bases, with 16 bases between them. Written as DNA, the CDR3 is TGTGCCAGCAGCGGCCTCAGACAGGATTACTATGGCTACACCTTC. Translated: CASSGLRQDYYGYTF. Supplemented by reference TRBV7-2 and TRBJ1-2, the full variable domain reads GAGVSQSPSNKVTEKGKDVELRCDPISGHTALYWYRQSLGQGLEFLIYFQGNSAPDKSGLPSDRFSAERTGGSVSTLTIQRTQQEDSAVYLCASSGLRQDYYGYTFGSGTRLTVV.

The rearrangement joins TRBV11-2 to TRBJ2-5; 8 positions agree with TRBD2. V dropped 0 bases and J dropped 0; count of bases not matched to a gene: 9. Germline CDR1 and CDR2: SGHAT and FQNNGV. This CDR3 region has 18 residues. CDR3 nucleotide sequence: TGTGCCAGCAGCTTAGATGGCGTTGGCGGGGGGTACCAAGAGACCCAGTACTTC. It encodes CASSLDGVGGGYQETQYF.

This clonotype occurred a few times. CDR3 sequence (DNA): TGTGCCAGCAGAACAAAGACTAGCGGGTACCAAGAGACCCAGTACTTC. Protein product: CASRTKTSGYQETQYF. The gene calls are TRBV28 and TRBJ2-5, with 10 bases matching TRBD2. Germline V gene sequence: CDR1 MDHEN, CDR2 SYDVKM. The CDR3 is made up of 16 amino acids. The V and J ends lost 6 bases and 0 bases, in that order; junction bases with no gene match: 7.

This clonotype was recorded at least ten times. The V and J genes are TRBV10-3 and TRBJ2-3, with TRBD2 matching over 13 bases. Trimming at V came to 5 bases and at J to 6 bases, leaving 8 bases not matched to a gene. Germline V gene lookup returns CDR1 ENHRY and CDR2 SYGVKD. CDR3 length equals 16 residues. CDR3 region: CAISPPGTSGTDTQYF. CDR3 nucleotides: TGTGCCATCAGTCCCCCCGGGACTAGCGGGACGGATACGCAGTATTTT.

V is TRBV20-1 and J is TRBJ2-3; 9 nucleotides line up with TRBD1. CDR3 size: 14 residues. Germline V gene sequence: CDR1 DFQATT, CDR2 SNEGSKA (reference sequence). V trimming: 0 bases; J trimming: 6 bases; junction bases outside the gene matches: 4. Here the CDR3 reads CSARENRGRDTQYF. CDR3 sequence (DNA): TGCAGTGCTAGAGAGAACAGGGGGCGGGATACGCAGTATTTT.

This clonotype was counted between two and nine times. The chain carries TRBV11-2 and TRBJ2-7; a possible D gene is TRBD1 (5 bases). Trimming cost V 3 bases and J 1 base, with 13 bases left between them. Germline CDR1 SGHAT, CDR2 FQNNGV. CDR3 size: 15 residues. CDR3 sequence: CASSLDNLSSYEQYF. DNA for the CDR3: TGTGCCAGCAGCTTGGACAACCTCTCTTCCTACGAGCAGTACTTC.

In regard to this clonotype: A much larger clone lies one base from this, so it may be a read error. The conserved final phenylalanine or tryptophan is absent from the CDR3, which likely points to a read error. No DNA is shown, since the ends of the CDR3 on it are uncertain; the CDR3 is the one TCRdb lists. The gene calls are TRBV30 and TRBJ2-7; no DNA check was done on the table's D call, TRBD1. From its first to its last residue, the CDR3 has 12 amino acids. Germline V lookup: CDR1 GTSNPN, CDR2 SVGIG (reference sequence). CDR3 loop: CAWSEGETGPRY.

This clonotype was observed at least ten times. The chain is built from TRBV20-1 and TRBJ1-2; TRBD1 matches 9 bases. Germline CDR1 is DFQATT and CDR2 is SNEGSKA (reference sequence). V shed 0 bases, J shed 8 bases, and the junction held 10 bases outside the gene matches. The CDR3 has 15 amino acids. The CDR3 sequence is CSARDHRDRVRGYTF. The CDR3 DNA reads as TGCAGTGCTAGAGACCACCGGGACAGGGTTAGAGGCTACACCTTC.

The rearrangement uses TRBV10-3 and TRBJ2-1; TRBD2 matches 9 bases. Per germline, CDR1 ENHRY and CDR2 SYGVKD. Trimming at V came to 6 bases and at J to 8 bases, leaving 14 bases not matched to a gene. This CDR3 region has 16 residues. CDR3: CAIRALGREGLYEQFF. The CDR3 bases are TGTGCCATCAGGGCTCTTGGGCGGGAGGGCCTATATGAGCAGTTCTTC.

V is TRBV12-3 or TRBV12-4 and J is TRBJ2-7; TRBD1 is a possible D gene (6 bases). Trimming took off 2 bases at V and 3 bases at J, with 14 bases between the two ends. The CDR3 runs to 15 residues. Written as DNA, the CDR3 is TGTGCCAGCAGTTTAAGGCGAGACAGGTTCTACGAGCAGTACTTC. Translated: CASSLRRDRFYEQYF.

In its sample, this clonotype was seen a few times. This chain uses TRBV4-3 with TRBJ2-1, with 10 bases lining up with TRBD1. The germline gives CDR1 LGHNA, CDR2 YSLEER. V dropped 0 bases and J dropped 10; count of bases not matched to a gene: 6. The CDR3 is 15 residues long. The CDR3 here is CASSQDGTGVDEQFF. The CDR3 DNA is TGCGCCAGCAGCCAAGACGGGACAGGGGTCGACGAGCAGTTCTTC.

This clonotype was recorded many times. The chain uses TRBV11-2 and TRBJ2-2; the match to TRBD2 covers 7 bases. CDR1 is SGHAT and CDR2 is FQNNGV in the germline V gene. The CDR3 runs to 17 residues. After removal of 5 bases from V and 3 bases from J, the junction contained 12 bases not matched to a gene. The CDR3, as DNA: TGTGCCAGCAGCCCCTATCTAGGGAGGGACGACACCGGGGAGCTGTTTTTT. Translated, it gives CASSPYLGRDDTGELFF.

This CDR3 is CASSPGGLSYEQYF. CDR3 bases: TGTGCCAGCAGCCCCGGGGGGTTATCCTACGAGCAGTACTTC. The chain uses TRBV3-1 and TRBJ2-7; 7 bases agree with TRBD2. Per germline, CDR1 LGHDT and CDR2 YNNKEL (reference sequence). Unmatched junction bases numbered 4, after V lost 4 bases and J lost 1 base. The CDR3 is 14 amino acids.

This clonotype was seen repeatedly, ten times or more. CDR3 coding DNA: TGTGCCAGCAGCTTTGCGGACGGCCCGAACACTGAAGCTTTCTTT. Translated: CASSFADGPNTEAFF. The rearrangement links TRBV11-2 to TRBJ1-1; unclear D gene. The ends were cut back, 3 bases at V and 1 base at J, with 12 bases in the middle. The CDR3 covers 15 residues. Germline lookup yields CDR1 SGHAT and CDR2 FQNNGV.

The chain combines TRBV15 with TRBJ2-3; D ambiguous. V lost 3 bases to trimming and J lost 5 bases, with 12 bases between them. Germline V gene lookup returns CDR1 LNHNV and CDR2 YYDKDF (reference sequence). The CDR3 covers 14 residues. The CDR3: CATSRPAAVDTQYF. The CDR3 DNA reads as TGTGCCACCAGCAGGCCCGCCGCAGTAGATACGCAGTATTTT.

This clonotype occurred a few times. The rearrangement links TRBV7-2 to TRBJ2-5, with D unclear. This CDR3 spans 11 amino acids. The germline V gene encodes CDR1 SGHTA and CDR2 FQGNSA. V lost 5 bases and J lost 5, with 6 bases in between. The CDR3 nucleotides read TGTGCCAGCAGCCGGTGGGAGACCCAGTACTTC. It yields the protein CASSRWETQYF. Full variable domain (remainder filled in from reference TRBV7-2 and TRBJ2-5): GAGVSQSPSNKVTEKGKDVELRCDPISGHTALYWYRQSLGQGLEFLIYFQGNSAPDKSGLPSDRFSAERTGGSVSTLTIQRTQQEDSAVYLCASSRWETQYFGPGTRLLVL.

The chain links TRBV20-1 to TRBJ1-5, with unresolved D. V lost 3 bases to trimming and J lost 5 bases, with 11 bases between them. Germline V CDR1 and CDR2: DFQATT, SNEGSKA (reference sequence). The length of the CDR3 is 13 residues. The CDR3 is CSARDKADQPQHF. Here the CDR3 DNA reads TGCAGTGCTAGGGATAAAGCGGATCAGCCCCAGCATTTT.

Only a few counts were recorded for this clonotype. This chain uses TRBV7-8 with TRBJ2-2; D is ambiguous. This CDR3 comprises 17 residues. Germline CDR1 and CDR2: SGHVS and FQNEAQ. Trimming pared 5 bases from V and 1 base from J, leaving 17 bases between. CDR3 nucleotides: TGTGCCAGCAGCGTTGGGCAGATGACTCTGAACACCGGGGAGCTGTTTTTT. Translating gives CASSVGQMTLNTGELFF.

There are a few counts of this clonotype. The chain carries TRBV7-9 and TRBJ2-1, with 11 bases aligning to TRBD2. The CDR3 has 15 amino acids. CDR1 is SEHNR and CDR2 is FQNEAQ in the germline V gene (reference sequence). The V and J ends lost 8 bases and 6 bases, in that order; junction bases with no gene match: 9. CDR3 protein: CASVDGTSGTNEQFF. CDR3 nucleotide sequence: TGTGCCAGCGTCGACGGGACTAGCGGCACCAATGAGCAGTTCTTC.

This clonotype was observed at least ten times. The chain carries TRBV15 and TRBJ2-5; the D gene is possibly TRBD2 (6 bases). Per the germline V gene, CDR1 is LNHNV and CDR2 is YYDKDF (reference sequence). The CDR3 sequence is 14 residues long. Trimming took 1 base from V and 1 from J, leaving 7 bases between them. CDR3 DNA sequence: TGTGCCACCAGCAGAGGGACTACCCAAGAGACCCAGTACTTC. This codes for CATSRGTTQETQYF.

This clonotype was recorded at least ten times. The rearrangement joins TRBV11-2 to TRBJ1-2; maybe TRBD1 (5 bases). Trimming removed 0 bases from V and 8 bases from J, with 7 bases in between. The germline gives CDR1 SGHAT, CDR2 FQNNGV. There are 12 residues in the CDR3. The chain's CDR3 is CASSLDTGGYTF. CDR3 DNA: TGTGCCAGCAGCTTAGATACAGGCGGCTACACCTTC.

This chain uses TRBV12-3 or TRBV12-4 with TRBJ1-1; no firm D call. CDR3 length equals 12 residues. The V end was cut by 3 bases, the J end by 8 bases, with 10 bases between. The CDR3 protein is CASSLGRPEAFF. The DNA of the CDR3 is TGTGCCAGCAGTTTGGGCAGGCCGGAAGCTTTCTTT.

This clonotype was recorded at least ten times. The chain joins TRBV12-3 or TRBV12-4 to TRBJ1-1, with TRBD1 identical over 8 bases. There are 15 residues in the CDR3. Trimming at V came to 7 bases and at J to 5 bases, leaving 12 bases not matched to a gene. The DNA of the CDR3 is TGTGCCAGCACCCCCCTGACAGGGGCGAAGACTGAAGCTTTCTTT. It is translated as CASTPLTGAKTEAFF.

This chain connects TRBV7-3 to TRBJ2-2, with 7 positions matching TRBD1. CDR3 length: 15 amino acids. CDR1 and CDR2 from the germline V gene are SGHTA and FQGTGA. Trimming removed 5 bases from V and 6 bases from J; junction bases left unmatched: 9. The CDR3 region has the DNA TGTGCCAGCAGCCCTACAGGGGAATTTGCCGGGGAGCTGTTTTTT. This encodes CASSPTGEFAGELFF.

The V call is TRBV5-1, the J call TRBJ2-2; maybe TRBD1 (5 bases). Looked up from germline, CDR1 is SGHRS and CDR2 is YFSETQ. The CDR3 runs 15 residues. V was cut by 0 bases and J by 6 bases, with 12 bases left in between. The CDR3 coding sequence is TGCGCCAGCAGCTTGGCCAGGGCCTCCCCCGGGGAGCTGTTTTTT. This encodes CASSLARASPGELFF.

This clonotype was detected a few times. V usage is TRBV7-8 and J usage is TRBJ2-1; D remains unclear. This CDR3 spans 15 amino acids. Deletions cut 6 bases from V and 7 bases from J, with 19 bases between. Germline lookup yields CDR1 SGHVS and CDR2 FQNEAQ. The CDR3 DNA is TGTGCCAGCAGGCTAGGGCTAGTTAGTATGAATGAGCAGTTCTTC. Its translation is CASRLGLVSMNEQFF.

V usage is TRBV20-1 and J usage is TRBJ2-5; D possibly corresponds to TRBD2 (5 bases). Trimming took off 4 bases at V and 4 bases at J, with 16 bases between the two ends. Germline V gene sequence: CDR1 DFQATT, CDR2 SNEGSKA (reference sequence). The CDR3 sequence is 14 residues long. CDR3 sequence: CSAKPGFLGETQYF. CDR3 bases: TGCAGTGCTAAACCGGGGTTCCTAGGAGAGACCCAGTACTTC.

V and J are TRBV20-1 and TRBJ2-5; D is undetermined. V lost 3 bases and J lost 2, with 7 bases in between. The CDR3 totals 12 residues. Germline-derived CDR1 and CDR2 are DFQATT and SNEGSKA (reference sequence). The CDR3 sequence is CSASRPQETQYF. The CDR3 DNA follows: TGCAGTGCTAGCCGTCCACAAGAGACCCAGTACTTC.

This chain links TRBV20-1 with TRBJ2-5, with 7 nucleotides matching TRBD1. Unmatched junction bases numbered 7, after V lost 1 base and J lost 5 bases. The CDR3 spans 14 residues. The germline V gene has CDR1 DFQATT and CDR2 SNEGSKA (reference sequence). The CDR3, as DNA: TGCAGTGCTAGAGGAAAAGGGGGCGCCGAGACCCAGTACTTC. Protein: CSARGKGGAETQYF.